The entry below describes one TCR beta chain. Its specificity is not known. Per the germline V gene, CDR1 is SQVTM and CDR2 is ANQGSEA. The V end lost 4 bases, the J end lost 3 bases, and 10 bases lay between the germline ends. The CDR3 covers 13 residues. These data belong to a study of blood T cells in healthy people across ages. Whole-study results and caveats: The recorded TCR beta diversity per million T cells decreased in a roughly linear manner with age.

A second 7 to 11 cycle PCR used barcoded and J-beta primers. TCRdb re-called the 5' RACE reads with MiXCR, one entry per CDR3 protein. The sample consists of 600,000 to 800,000 distinct CDR3 sequences, under 25% of them appearing once. The specimen sequenced was blood. The source of this sequence is a man in his 70s in good health. This chain joins TRBV29-1 and TRBJ2-1; the D gene is possibly TRBD1 (6 bases). Here the CDR3 DNA reads TGCAGCGTTGGGGACACCCGCTACAATGAGCAGTTCTTC. Protein: CSVGDTRYNEQFF.